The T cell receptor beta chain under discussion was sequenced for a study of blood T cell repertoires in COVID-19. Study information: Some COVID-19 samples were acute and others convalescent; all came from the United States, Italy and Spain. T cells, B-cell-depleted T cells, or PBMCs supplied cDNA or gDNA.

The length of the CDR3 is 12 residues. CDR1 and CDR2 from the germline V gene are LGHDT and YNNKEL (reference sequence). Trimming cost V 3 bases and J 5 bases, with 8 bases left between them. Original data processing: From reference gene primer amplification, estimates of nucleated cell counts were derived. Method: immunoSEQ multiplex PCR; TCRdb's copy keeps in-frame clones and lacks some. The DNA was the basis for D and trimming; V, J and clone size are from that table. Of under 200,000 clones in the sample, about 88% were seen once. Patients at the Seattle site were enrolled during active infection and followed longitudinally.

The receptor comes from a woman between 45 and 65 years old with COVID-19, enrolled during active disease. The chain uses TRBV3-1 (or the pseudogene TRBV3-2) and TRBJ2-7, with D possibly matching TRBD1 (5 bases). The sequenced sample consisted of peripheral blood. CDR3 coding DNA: TGTGCCAGCAGCCATGGCAGGGACGAGCAGTACTTC. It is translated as CASSHGRDEQYF.